By its share, the clone carrying this T cell receptor beta chain is medium-sized. This specimen belongs to a study of T-cell memory formation after mild COVID-19. Across the whole study: TCR clusters showed largely donor specificity.

Deletions cut 6 bases from V and 4 bases from J, with 14 bases between. This CDR3 is built from 14 residues. TCRdb ran MiXCR on the 5' RACE reads and lists one entry per CDR3 protein. In the table there are roughly 140,000 distinct CDR3 sequences, roughly 13% of which are singletons. The clonotype originates from an adult woman who had mild COVID-19 (a few samples of this study predate the infection). Cell type and time point are not known. Sequencing used PBMCs or a T cell subset sorted from them (not recorded which). This chain links TRBV12-3 or TRBV12-4 with TRBJ2-3, with D possibly TRBD2 on 6 matching bases. CDR3 bases: TGTGCCAGCAGCCCCCACGGGGGTGCAGATACGCAGTATTTT. It is translated as CASSPHGGADTQYF.